This TCR beta chain appears in the sequencing data of a study of spatial heterogeneity in lung cancer. Study at large: Across the raw uncorrected reads, a unique TCR and UMI combination was observed, on average, more than ten times.

Time point reported: sample taken at primary tumor resection. Tumor, nontumor lung or frozen PBMC supplied whole RNA that was sequenced unsorted. Samples were donated by 72 untreated early-stage non-small cell lung cancer patients. The CDR3 loop spans 14 amino acids. The V end was cut by 1 base, the J end by 9 bases, with 13 bases between. Germline CDR1 is SGHTA and CDR2 is FQGNSA. Unique molecular identifiers tagged every individual TCR cDNA molecule. TCRdb re-analysed the 5' RACE reads in MiXCR, keeping a single row per CDR3 protein. This repertoire shows roughly 3,500 distinct CDR3 sequences, roughly 24% found once; its top ten account for over 11%.

This chain uses TRBV7-2 with TRBJ2-1; tentatively, D is TRBD1 or TRBD2 (6 bases each). The starting material was normal lung tissue next to the tumor, obtained at surgery. The TCR was taken from a male donor with early-stage non-small cell lung cancer. The CDR3: CASSLGGAVVEQFF. The CDR3 DNA sequence: TGTGCCAGCAGCTTAGGGGGGGCTGTGGTTGAGCAGTTCTTC.